The 10 T cell receptor beta chains reported below all come from one sample, sequenced in a study of blood T cell repertoires in COVID-19. The protocol was immunoSEQ multiplex PCR, while the TCRdb copy is restricted to in-frame clones and leaves out a portion. The sample consists of about 410,000 clones, about 89% of them appearing once. The sequenced sample consisted of peripheral blood. The receptors derive from a woman aged 40-49 years with COVID-19, enrolled during active disease.

This clone was counted only a few times. The chain is built from TRBV30 and TRBJ1-6; D gene unclear. The CDR3 has 15 residues. Trimming cost V 0 bases and J 5 bases, with 11 bases left between them. Germline values: CDR1 GTSNPN, CDR2 SVGIG (reference sequence). The CDR3 sequence is CAWSVENFDNSPLHF. The CDR3 nucleotides read TGTGCCTGGAGTGTAGAGAATTTCGATAATTCACCCCTCCACTTT. Supplemented by reference TRBV30 and TRBJ1-6, the full variable domain reads SQTIHQWPATLVQPVGSPLSLECTVEGTSNPNLYWYRQAAGRGLQLLFYSVGIGQISSEVPQNLSASRPQDRQFILSSKKLLLSDSGFYLCAWSVENFDNSPLHFGNGTRLTVT.

The CDR3 sequence: CASSRPSGGGADTQYF. DNA for the CDR3: TGTGCCAGCAGTAGACCCTCAGGGGGTGGAGCAGATACGCAGTATTTT. This chain uses TRBV6-2 or TRBV6-3 with TRBJ2-3; 7 bases are a match to TRBD1. This CDR3 comprises 16 residues. In germline, CDR1 is MNHEY, CDR2 SVGEGT. V lost 5 bases and J lost 4; bases outside the gene matches: 12.

J is TRBJ1-2 and V is TRBV4-1; possible D gene TRBD1, 5 bases. Deletions cut 0 bases from V and 0 bases from J, with 11 bases between. The CDR3 totals 16 residues. Germline CDR1 is MGHRA and CDR2 is YSYEKL. DNA of the CDR3: TGCGCCAGCAGCCAAGATAGAGGCAGGGCTAACTATGGCTACACCTTC. Protein: CASSQDRGRANYGYTF.

This rearrangement joins TRBV7-9 to TRBJ1-5, with 8 nucleotides matching TRBD1. The CDR3 has 17 residues. The germline gives CDR1 SEHNR, CDR2 FQNEAQ (reference sequence). The V and J ends lost 6 bases and 2 bases, in that order; junction bases with no gene match: 12. CDR3 coding DNA: TGTGCCAGCAGTTTTACAGGGGGAAGAAGGGGCAATCAGCCCCAGCATTTT. It specifies CASSFTGGRRGNQPQHF.

This chain uses TRBV30 with TRBJ2-3; D may be TRBD2 (5 bases). CDR1 is GTSNPN, CDR2 SVGIG, per germline (reference sequence). The CDR3 length is 12 residues. The ends were cut back, 3 bases at V and 6 bases at J, with 10 bases in the middle. The CDR3 loop is CAWSKTGDTQYF. In nucleotides, the CDR3 is TGTGCCTGGAGCAAAACGGGGGATACGCAGTATTTT.

The chain is built from TRBV25-1 and TRBJ1-5, with TRBD1 matching 10 bases. The germline CDR1 and CDR2 sequences are MGHDK and SYGVNS. The V segment lost 3 bases and the J segment 5 bases; nucleotides outside the gene matches: 7. CDR3 size: 16 residues. The CDR3 region has the DNA TGTGCCAGCAGTGACTCCGGGACAGGGGAAGATCAGCCCCAGCATTTT. It yields the protein CASSDSGTGEDQPQHF.

Worth noting for this clone: One end of the junction does not line up with germline, which may come from a read error. The chain's CDR3 is CASSLTRDYNEQFF. The CDR3 DNA sequence: TGTGCTAGCAGCTTAACCAGGGATTACAATGAGCAGTTCTTC. The rearrangement links TRBV7-7 to TRBJ2-1; maybe TRBD1 (5 bases). The CDR3 has 14 amino acids. The V gene's germline CDR1 is SSHAT and CDR2 FNYEAQ (reference sequence).

The genes are TRBV9 and TRBJ2-7, with no clear D. Trimming cost V 0 bases and J 4 bases, with 8 bases left between them. The CDR3 has 13 residues. Per the germline V gene, CDR1 is SGDLS and CDR2 is YYNGEE. CDR3 sequence reads: CASSVALFYEQYF. The CDR3 region has the DNA TGTGCCAGCAGCGTAGCCCTTTTTTACGAGCAGTACTTC. Full variable domain (rest looked up from reference TRBV9 and TRBJ2-7): DSGVTQTPKHLITATGQRVTLRCSPRSGDLSVYWYQQSLDQGLQFLIQYYNGEERAKGNILERFSAQQFPDLHSELNLSSLELGDSALYFCASSVALFYEQYFGPGTRLTVT.

The V gene is TRBV5-1, the J gene TRBJ1-4, with TRBD1 matching over 7 bases. In germline, CDR1 is SGHRS, CDR2 YFSETQ. The CDR3 has 16 residues. J gave up 3 bases and V 4 bases, and 9 bases lay outside the gene matches. CDR3 residues: CASSGNYRGANEKLFF. CDR3 nucleotides: TGCGCCAGCAGCGGGAACTACAGGGGTGCTAATGAAAAACTGTTTTTT.

The chain is built from TRBV19 and TRBJ1-2, with 8 positions matching TRBD1. The V segment lost 5 bases and the J segment 7 bases; nucleotides outside the gene matches: 9. The germline CDR1 and CDR2 sequences are LNHDA and SQIVND (reference sequence). The CDR3 runs 14 residues. The CDR3: CASSVDRADPGYTF. The CDR3 nucleotides are TGTGCCAGTAGTGTGGACAGGGCAGATCCTGGCTACACCTTC. The full variable domain, its missing parts supplied by reference TRBV19 and TRBJ1-2, is DGGITQSPKYLFRKEGQNVTLSCEQNLNHDAMYWYRQDPGQGLRLIYYSQIVNDFQKGDIAEGYSVSREKKESFPLTVTSAQKNPTAFYLCASSVDRADPGYTFGSGTRLTVV.